A single sample gave rise to the 27 T cell receptor beta chains below, sequenced in a study of blood T cell repertoires in COVID-19. The protocol was immunoSEQ multiplex PCR, while the TCRdb copy is restricted to in-frame clones and leaves out a portion. Among some 200,000 clones, roughly nine tenths were seen once, and the ten largest hold 2% to 2.5%. The sample comprised PBMCs or T cells enriched from blood (not recorded which). Source of these receptors: a woman under 40 who had recovered from COVID-19.

The chain joins TRBV11-2 to TRBJ1-1; 8 nucleotides line up with TRBD1. V was clipped by 4 bases and J by 0 bases; unmatched bases: 7. Germline V gives CDR1 SGHAT, CDR2 FQNNGV. The length of the CDR3 is 16 residues. The CDR3 bases are TGTGCCAGCAGCTCGCCTCAGGGGGCAGTGAACACTGAAGCTTTCTTT. The encoded protein is CASSSPQGAVNTEAFF.

The chain employs TRBV5-1 and TRBJ1-3; D gene ambiguous. Trimming left V 4 bases short and J 4 bases short, with 21 bases between. CDR3 length equals 17 residues. Looked up from germline, CDR1 is SGHRS and CDR2 is YFSETQ. CDR3 coding DNA: TGCGCCAGCAGCCTTTCTACGCAATCCACCACGGGAAACACCATATATTTT. It translates to CASSLSTQSTTGNTIYF.

DNA of the CDR3: TGTGCCAGTAGTATGACAGCTAACACTGAAGCTTTCTTT. Amino acid sequence: CASSMTANTEAFF. The genes are TRBV19 and TRBJ1-1; D is perhaps TRBD1 (5 bases). The ends were cut back, 3 bases at V and 2 bases at J, with 7 bases in the middle. CDR1 is LNHDA, CDR2 SQIVND, per germline (reference sequence). The CDR3 is made up of 13 amino acids.

The chain recombines TRBV18 with TRBJ2-7; 10 nucleotides match TRBD1. Trimming took 4 bases from V and 3 from J; bases not matched to a gene: 6. Germline CDR1 is KGHSH and CDR2 is LQKENI. The CDR3 runs to 15 residues. The CDR3 sequence: CASSRARDRGYEQYF. CDR3 DNA: TGTGCCAGCTCACGAGCCAGGGACAGGGGCTACGAGCAGTACTTC.

The chain carries TRBV2 and TRBJ2-1; D possibly corresponds to TRBD2 (6 bases). The germline gives CDR1 SNHLY, CDR2 FYNNEI. The CDR3 is made up of 14 amino acids. V lost 7 bases and J lost 3, with 13 bases in between. The CDR3 coding sequence is TGTGCCAGCATAGAGGCTAGCGACTACAATGAGCAGTTCTTC. Translated: CASIEASDYNEQFF.

In its sample, this clone was seen once. The gene calls are TRBV11-3 and TRBJ2-5; D not certain. Trimming took off 3 bases at V and 5 bases at J, with 10 bases between the two ends. The CDR3 has 13 residues. Germline assignment: CDR1 SGHNT and CDR2 YENEEA. This chain's CDR3 is CASSLYAGETQYF. For the CDR3, the DNA is TGTGCCAGCAGCTTGTATGCCGGGGAGACCCAGTACTTC.

The CDR3 DNA follows: TGTGCCAGCAGCTTCTTCGATGCGGAAGAGACCCAGTACTTC. It specifies CASSFFDAEETQYF. The chain combines TRBV3-1 (or the pseudogene TRBV3-2) with TRBJ2-5; D is unclear. The V and J ends lost 5 bases and 3 bases respectively, with 13 bases between them. This CDR3 has 14 residues. From germline, CDR1 is LGHDT and CDR2 YNNKEL (reference sequence).

V usage is TRBV25-1 and J usage is TRBJ2-1; possible D gene TRBD1, 6 bases. The V and J ends lost 8 bases and 9 bases respectively, with 14 bases between them. Germline-derived CDR1 and CDR2 are MGHDK and SYGVNS. There are 12 residues in the CDR3. CDR3 DNA: TGTGCCAGCGGGGACACCGGAACTGAGCAGTTCTTC. Translated: CASGDTGTEQFF.

The rearrangement links TRBV29-1 to TRBJ1-2; 9 bases are shared with TRBD1. The V gene's germline CDR1 is SQVTM and CDR2 ANQGSEA. V lost 3 bases and J lost 5; bases outside the gene matches: 4. This CDR3 has 13 amino acids. The CDR3 sequence: CSVEGQGWYGYTF. CDR3 nucleotides: TGCAGCGTTGAGGGACAGGGCTGGTATGGCTACACCTTC.

The J gene is TRBJ1-6, the V gene TRBV7-2; TRBD1 is a possible D gene (5 bases). Trimming took 3 bases from V and 5 from J, leaving 14 bases between them. This CDR3 is built from 16 residues. Germline CDR1 and CDR2: SGHTA and FQGNSA. The CDR3 bases are TGTGCCAGCAGCTTTAGGAGAGAGACAGATAATTCACCCCTCCACTTT. Translated, it gives CASSFRRETDNSPLHF.

The gene calls are TRBV6-5 and TRBJ1-5; the D gene is possibly TRBD1 (5 bases). Trimming shortened V by 0 bases and J by 5 bases, and 14 bases separated the two germline ends. The CDR3 sequence is 16 residues long. The V gene's germline CDR1 is MNHEY and CDR2 SVGAGI. CDR3 nucleotides: TGTGCCAGCAGTTACTCGTATAGGGGTGTGCATCAGCCCCAGCATTTT. Protein sequence: CASSYSYRGVHQPQHF.

The rearrangement joins TRBV11-3 to TRBJ2-5; D ambiguous. This CDR3 is built from 14 residues. Trimming took 0 bases from V and 3 from J, leaving 8 bases between them. From germline, CDR1 is SGHNT and CDR2 YENEEA. CDR3 region: CASSLDPFKETQYF. In nucleotides, the CDR3 is TGTGCCAGCAGCTTAGATCCCTTTAAAGAGACCCAGTACTTC.

The rearrangement joins TRBV7-9 to TRBJ1-1; TRBD1 is a possible D gene (5 bases). Germline values: CDR1 SEHNR, CDR2 FQNEAQ (reference sequence). This CDR3 comprises 14 residues. The V gene lost 7 bases and the J gene lost 3 bases, with 15 bases spanning the gap. CDR3 bases: TGTGCCAGCACCCTAATGGGGGAGGACACTGAAGCTTTCTTT. This gives the protein CASTLMGEDTEAFF.

The chain couples TRBV4-1 to TRBJ1-2, with D maybe TRBD1 (6 bases). The CDR3 is 16 amino acids. The V gene's germline CDR1 is MGHRA and CDR2 YSYEKL. Deletions cut 1 base from V and 4 bases from J, with 16 bases between. The CDR3 protein is CASSQVRDKVTYGYTF. In nucleotides, the CDR3 is TGCGCCAGCAGCCAAGTCCGGGACAAGGTGACCTATGGCTACACCTTC.

The chain links TRBV10-3 to TRBJ2-7, with 8 bases matching TRBD1. This CDR3 spans 15 amino acids. Germline CDR1 and CDR2: ENHRY and SYGVKD. Trimming at V came to 6 bases and at J to 2 bases, leaving 9 bases not matched to a gene. The CDR3 protein is CAISAQGERTYEQYF. The CDR3 DNA reads TGTGCCATCAGCGCACAGGGGGAAAGAACCTACGAGCAGTACTTC.

The chain is built from TRBV19 and TRBJ1-6; 7 bases match TRBD1. J lost 8 bases, V lost 2 bases, and 12 bases had no gene match. Germline V gives CDR1 LNHDA, CDR2 SQIVND (reference sequence). The CDR3 is made up of 17 amino acids. The CDR3 protein is CASSIYSLGTADSPLHF. CDR3 sequence (DNA): TGTGCCAGTAGTATATACTCTTTGGGGACAGCCGATTCACCCCTCCACTTT.

V is TRBV6-7 and J is TRBJ2-1, with D perhaps TRBD1 (5 bases). TRBV6-7 counts as an open reading frame of uncertain function. Trimming left V 5 bases short and J 7 bases short, with 9 bases between. This CDR3 has 12 residues. The CDR3 DNA reads TGTGCCAGCAGTAGGGGTAGGAATGAGCAGTTCTTC. It is translated as CASSRGRNEQFF.

The V call is TRBV4-2, the J call TRBJ2-3; the match to TRBD2 covers 16 bases. The trim removed 3 bases at V and 0 bases at J, leaving 15 bases unmatched. Germline loops: CDR1 LGHNA, CDR2 YNFKEQ. This CDR3 spans 22 amino acids. CDR3 DNA: TGTGCCAGCAGCCATTCATTCGAATCCCCGGGACTAGCGGGAGGGAGCACAGATACGCAGTATTTT. This gives the protein CASSHSFESPGLAGGSTDTQYF.

The chain joins TRBV18 to TRBJ1-2; possibly TRBD1 for D (6 bases). The CDR3 consists of 17 residues. Germline CDR1 and CDR2: KGHSH and LQKENI. V dropped 2 bases and J dropped 0 bases, with 16 bases sitting between them. Here the CDR3 reads CASSPGTGQQANYGYTF. For the CDR3, the DNA is TGTGCCAGCTCACCAGGGACCGGACAGCAAGCTAACTATGGCTACACCTTC.

The rearrangement joins TRBV3-1 (or the pseudogene TRBV3-2) to TRBJ1-1; a possible D gene is TRBD1 (5 bases). Germline CDR1 is LGHDT and CDR2 is YNNKEL (reference sequence). The germline V and J ends were trimmed by 4 bases and 5 bases, with 17 bases remaining between them. The CDR3 runs 15 residues. The CDR3 region has the DNA TGTGCCAGCAGCCCTATGGCGGGGCAGGGAACTGAAGCTTTCTTT. It yields the protein CASSPMAGQGTEAFF.

This chain links TRBV7-9 with TRBJ1-1; maybe TRBD1 (5 bases). The CDR3 runs to 14 residues. Germline CDR1 is SEHNR and CDR2 is FQNEAQ (reference sequence). Deletions cut 2 bases from V and 3 bases from J, with 10 bases between. The CDR3 coding sequence is TGTGCCAGCAGCTTAACTGGCAGGGACACTGAAGCTTTCTTT. It translates to CASSLTGRDTEAFF.

The J gene is TRBJ2-7, the V gene TRBV15; the match to TRBD1 covers 12 bases. The CDR3 is 17 amino acids. The J segment lost 6 bases and the V segment lost 0 bases, leaving 9 bases of the junction unmatched. Germline values: CDR1 LNHNV, CDR2 YYDKDF (reference sequence). CDR3 amino acids: CATSRDGGTGGRGEQYF. CDR3 in DNA: TGTGCCACCAGCAGAGATGGAGGGACAGGGGGCCGAGGCGAGCAGTACTTC.

This chain links TRBV16 with TRBJ1-3; D ambiguous. Germline V gives CDR1 KGHSY, CDR2 FQNENV. Trimming took off 0 bases at V and 4 bases at J, with 7 bases between the two ends. The CDR3 contains 14 residues. The CDR3 loop reads CASSQSARGNTIYF. The CDR3 DNA is TGTGCCAGCAGCCAATCCGCCAGGGGAAACACCATATATTTT.

V is TRBV4-3 and J is TRBJ2-1, with 10 bases lining up with TRBD2. The germline gives CDR1 LGHNA, CDR2 YSLEER. The CDR3 is 17 residues long. V dropped 0 bases and J dropped 5; count of bases not matched to a gene: 7. In nucleotides, the CDR3 is TGCGCCAGCAGCCAAGATTCCAGCGGGAGGGCCGACAATGAGCAGTTCTTC. Amino acid sequence: CASSQDSSGRADNEQFF.

In its sample, this clone was seen once. The chain uses TRBV7-9 and TRBJ2-5; 7 nucleotides align to TRBD2. V trimming: 1 base; J trimming: 2 bases; junction bases outside the gene matches: 10. The CDR3 covers 17 residues. Germline CDR1 reads SEHNR; CDR2 reads FQNEAQ (reference sequence). The CDR3, as DNA: TGTGCCAGCAGCTTAGGGGGAGGGGATGGCAGACAAGAGACCCAGTACTTC. Translating gives CASSLGGGDGRQETQYF.

The table lists this clone with a few counts. CDR3 in DNA: TGTGCCAGCAGTTTACCAGGGCGTCAGCCCCAGCATTTT. The encoded protein is CASSLPGRQPQHF. The chain recombines TRBV12-3 or TRBV12-4 with TRBJ1-5; D might be TRBD1 (5 bases). V shed 2 bases and J shed 6 bases, with 8 bases lying between them. The CDR3 length is 13 residues.

The chain links TRBV4-3 to TRBJ2-7, with a tentative D call TRBD1 (5 bases). V lost 0 bases and J 9 bases, leaving 12 bases between the germline ends. Germline lookup yields CDR1 LGHNA and CDR2 YSLEER. The CDR3 consists of 13 residues. The DNA for the CDR3 is TGCGCCAGCAGCCAAGATAGCAGGGCCTCGCAGTACTTC. Translated: CASSQDSRASQYF.